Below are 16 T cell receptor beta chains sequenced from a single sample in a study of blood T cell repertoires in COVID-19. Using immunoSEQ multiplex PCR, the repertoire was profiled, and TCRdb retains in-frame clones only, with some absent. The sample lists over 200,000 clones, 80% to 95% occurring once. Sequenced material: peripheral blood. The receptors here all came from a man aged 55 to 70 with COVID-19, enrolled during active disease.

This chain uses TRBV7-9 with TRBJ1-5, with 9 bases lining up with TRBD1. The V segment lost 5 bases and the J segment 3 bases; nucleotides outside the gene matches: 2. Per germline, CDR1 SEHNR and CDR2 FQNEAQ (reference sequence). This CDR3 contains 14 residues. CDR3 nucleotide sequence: TGTGCCAGCAGCCTACAGGGGGCCAATCAGCCCCAGCATTTT. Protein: CASSLQGANQPQHF.

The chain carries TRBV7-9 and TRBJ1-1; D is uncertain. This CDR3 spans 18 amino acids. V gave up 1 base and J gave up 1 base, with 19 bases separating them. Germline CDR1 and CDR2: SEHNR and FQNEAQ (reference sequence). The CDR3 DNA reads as TGTGCCAGCAGCTTAGTTAGGTCATCTCGGGGTTGGAACACTGAAGCTTTCTTT. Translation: CASSLVRSSRGWNTEAFF. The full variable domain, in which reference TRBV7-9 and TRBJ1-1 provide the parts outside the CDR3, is DTGVSQNPRHKITKRGQNVTFRCDPISEHNRLYWYRQTLGQGPEFLTYFQNEAQLEKSRLLSDRFSAERPKGSFSTLEIQRTEQGDSAMYLCASSLVRSSRGWNTEAFFGQGTRLTVV.

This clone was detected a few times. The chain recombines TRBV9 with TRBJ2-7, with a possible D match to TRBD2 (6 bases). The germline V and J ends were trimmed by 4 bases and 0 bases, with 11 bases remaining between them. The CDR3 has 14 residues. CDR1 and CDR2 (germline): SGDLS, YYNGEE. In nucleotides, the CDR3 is TGTGCCAGCAGCAGTCGGGAGCCCTCCTACGAGCAGTACTTC. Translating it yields CASSSREPSYEQYF.

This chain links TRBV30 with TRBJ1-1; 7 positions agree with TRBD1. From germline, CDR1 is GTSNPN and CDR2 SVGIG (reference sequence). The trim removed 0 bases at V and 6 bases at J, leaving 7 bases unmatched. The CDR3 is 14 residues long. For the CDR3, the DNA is TGTGCCTGGAGTGTCGGTGGACAGGTTGCTGAAGCTTTCTTT. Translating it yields CAWSVGGQVAEAFF.

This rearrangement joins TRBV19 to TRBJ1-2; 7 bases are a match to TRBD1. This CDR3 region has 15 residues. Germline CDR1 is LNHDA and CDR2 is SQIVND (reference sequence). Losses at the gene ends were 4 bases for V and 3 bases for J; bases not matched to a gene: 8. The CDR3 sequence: CASSTSTGQDYGYTF. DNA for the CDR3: TGTGCCAGTAGTACTTCGACAGGGCAGGACTATGGCTACACCTTC.

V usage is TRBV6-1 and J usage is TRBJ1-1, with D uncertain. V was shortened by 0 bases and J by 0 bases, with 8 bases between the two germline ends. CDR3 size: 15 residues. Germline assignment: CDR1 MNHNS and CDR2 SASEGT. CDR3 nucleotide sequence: TGTGCCAGCAGTGAAGCGTTTGAGGTGAACACTGAAGCTTTCTTT. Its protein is CASSEAFEVNTEAFF.

The CDR3 nucleotides read TGTGCCAGCAGTTACGCAGATTCACCCCTCCACTTT. Translated: CASSYADSPLHF. The chain is built from TRBV6-5 and TRBJ1-6; no clear D. V lost 2 bases and J 8 bases, leaving 4 bases between the germline ends. Germline values: CDR1 MNHEY, CDR2 SVGAGI. This CDR3 is 12 amino acids long.

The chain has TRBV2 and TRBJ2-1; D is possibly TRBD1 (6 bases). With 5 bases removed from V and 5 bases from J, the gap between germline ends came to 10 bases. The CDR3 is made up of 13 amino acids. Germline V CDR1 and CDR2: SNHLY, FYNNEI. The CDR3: CASSQGLNNEQFF. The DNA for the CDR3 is TGTGCCAGCAGTCAGGGGTTGAACAATGAGCAGTTCTTC. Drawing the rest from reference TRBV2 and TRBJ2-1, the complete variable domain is EPEVTQTPSHQVTQMGQEVILRCVPISNHLYFYWYRQILGQKVEFLVSFYNNEISEKSEIFDDQFSVERPDGSNFTLKIRSTKLEDSAMYFCASSQGLNNEQFFGPGTRLTVL.

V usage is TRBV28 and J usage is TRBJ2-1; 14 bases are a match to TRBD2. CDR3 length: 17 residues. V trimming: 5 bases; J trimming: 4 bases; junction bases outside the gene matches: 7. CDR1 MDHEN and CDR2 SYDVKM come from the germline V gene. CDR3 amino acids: CASSATSGRAGYNEQFF. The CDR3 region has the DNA TGTGCCAGCAGTGCGACTAGCGGGAGGGCCGGGTACAATGAGCAGTTCTTC.

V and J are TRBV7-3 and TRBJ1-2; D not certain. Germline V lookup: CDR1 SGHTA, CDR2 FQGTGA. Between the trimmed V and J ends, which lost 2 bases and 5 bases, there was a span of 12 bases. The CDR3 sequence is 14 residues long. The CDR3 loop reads CASSLWRDSYGYTF. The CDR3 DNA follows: TGTGCCAGCAGCTTATGGAGGGATTCATATGGCTACACCTTC.

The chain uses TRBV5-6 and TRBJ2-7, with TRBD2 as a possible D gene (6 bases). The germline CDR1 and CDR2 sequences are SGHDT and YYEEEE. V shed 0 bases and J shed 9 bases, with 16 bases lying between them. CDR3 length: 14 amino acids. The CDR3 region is CASSLAGGGNGQYF. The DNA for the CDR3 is TGTGCCAGCAGCTTGGCCGGTGGGGGGAATGGGCAGTACTTC.

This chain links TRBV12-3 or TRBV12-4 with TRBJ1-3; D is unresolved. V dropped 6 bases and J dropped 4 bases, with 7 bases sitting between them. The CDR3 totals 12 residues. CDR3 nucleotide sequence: TGTGCCAGCAGGAGGGTGGGAAACACCATATATTTT. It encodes CASRRVGNTIYF.

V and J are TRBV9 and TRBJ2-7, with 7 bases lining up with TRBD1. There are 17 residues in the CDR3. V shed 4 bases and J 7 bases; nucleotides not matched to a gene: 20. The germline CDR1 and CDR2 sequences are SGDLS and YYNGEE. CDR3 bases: TGTGCCAGCAGCCCTGGGACAGAATTCATCGTGAGTAGGGAGCAGTACTTC. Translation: CASSPGTEFIVSREQYF.

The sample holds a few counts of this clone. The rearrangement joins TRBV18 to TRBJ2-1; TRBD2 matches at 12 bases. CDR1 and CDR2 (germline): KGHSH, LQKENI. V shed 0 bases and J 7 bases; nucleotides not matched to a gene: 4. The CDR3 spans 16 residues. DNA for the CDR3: TGTGCCAGCTCACCACCGTTACTAGCGGGGGGTAATGAGCAGTTCTTC. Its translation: CASSPPLLAGGNEQFF.

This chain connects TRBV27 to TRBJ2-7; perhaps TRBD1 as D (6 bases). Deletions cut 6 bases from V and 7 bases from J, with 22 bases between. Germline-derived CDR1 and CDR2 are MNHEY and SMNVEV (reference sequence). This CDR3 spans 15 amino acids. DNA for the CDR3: TGTGCCAGCAGCCGACGACAGGCCCCTATTTTGGAGCAGTACTTC. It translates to CASSRRQAPILEQYF.

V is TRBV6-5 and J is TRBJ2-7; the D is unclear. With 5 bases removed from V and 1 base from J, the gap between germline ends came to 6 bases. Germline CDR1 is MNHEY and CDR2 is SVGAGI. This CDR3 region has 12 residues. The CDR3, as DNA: TGTGCCAGCAGTAGTAGTTCCTACGAGCAGTACTTC. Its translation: CASSSSSYEQYF.